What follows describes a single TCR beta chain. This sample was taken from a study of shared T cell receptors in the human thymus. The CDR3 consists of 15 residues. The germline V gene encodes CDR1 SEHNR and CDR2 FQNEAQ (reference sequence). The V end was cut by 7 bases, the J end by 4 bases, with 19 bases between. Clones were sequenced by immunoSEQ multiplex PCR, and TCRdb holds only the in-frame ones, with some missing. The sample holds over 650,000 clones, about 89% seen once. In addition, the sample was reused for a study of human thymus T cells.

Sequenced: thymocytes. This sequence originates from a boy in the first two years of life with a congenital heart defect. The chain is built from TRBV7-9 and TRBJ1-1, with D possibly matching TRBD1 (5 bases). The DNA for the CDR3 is TGTGCCAGCACCTCAGGGAGGGGACGGGGCACTGAAGCTTTCTTT. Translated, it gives CASTSGRGRGTEAFF. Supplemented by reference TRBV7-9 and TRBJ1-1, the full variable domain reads DTGVSQNPRHKITKRGQNVTFRCDPISEHNRLYWYRQTLGQGPEFLTYFQNEAQLEKSRLLSDRFSAERPKGSFSTLEIQRTEQGDSAMYLCASTSGRGRGTEAFFGQGTRLTVV.